Listed below are T cell receptor beta chains from one sample, sequenced in a study of blood T cells in healthy people across ages. TCRdb itself ran the 5' RACE reads through MiXCR, one entry per CDR3 protein. This table has about 1.6 million distinct CDR3 sequences, around 36% appearing once. Material: blood. The receptors come from a woman aged 30 to 39 in good health. Both conserved end residues are part of each CDR3. The order of the fields is CDR3 DNA, CDR3 protein, CDR3 length, clone size, J gene, D gene, V gene. D genes are given only for firm matches. The size of a clone is reported for some rows only, either as once, few or many, or as a class for expanded clones.

DNA: TGTGCCAGCAGGCCCCAGGGGCTCACAGATACGCAGTATTTT
CDR3: CASRPQGLTDTQYF
length: 14
size: once
J: TRBJ2-3
D: .
V: TRBV2

DNA: TGTGCCAGCAGCCAGGACAGGCTCCCTGTTCACTATGGCTACACCTTC
CDR3: CASSQDRLPVHYGYTF
length: 16
size: few
J: TRBJ1-2
D: TRBD1
V: TRBV27

DNA: TGTGCCAGCAGTGAAGCGAGGGCTAGCGGCACAGATACGCAGTATTTT
CDR3: CASSEARASGTDTQYF
length: 16
size: once
J: TRBJ2-3
D: .
V: TRBV6-1

DNA: TGTGCCAGCAGCCCTTTTTACTGGACGTCAGCCTACGAGCAGTACTTC
CDR3: CASSPFYWTSAYEQYF
length: 16
size: .
J: TRBJ2-7
D: .
V: TRBV12-3/TRBV12-4

DNA: TGCAGCGTTGGGACCTACGACTCCTACAATGAGCAGTTCTTC
CDR3: CSVGTYDSYNEQFF
length: 14
size: .
J: TRBJ2-1
D: .
V: TRBV29-1

DNA: TGTGCCAGCATCCTGGGCTGGGGTTCACCCCTCCACTTT
CDR3: CASILGWGSPLHF
length: 13
size: .
J: TRBJ1-6
D: .
V: TRBV28

DNA: TGCAGTGCCCCAGTAGGGCGTTTGGTTTCACCCCTCCACTTT
CDR3: CSAPVGRLVSPLHF
length: 14
size: few
J: TRBJ1-6
D: .
V: TRBV20-1

DNA: TGTGCCAGCAGCCGGAATGTTGGACAATTGACTTCGGAGCAGTTCTTC
CDR3: CASSRNVGQLTSEQFF
length: 16
size: .
J: TRBJ2-1
D: .
V: TRBV3-1

DNA: TGCGCCAGCAGCCATAAGCGGGGGGTCTCAGATACGCAGTATTTT
CDR3: CASSHKRGVSDTQYF
length: 15
size: .
J: TRBJ2-3
D: TRBD2
V: TRBV4-1

DNA: TGCGCCAGCAGCCAAGAGGGGGGGCCTACTACCTATGGCTACACCTTC
CDR3: CASSQEGGPTTYGYTF
length: 16
size: few
J: TRBJ1-2
D: .
V: TRBV4-1

DNA: TGCGCCAGCAGCCAAGTTTCACTCATCACTTCAAATGAGCAGTTCTTC
CDR3: CASSQVSLITSNEQFF
length: 16
size: few
J: TRBJ2-1
D: .
V: TRBV4-1